One and the same sample provided the 16 T cell receptor beta chains below, sequenced in a study of T-cell reconstitution after alpha-beta-depleted transplantation in children. As it was prepared, the TCRbeta library received unique molecular identifiers. TCRdb re-called the PCR reads with MiXCR, one entry per CDR3 protein. The sample includes over 450,000 distinct CDR3 sequences, approximately 10% of them seen just once. Sequences were derived from PBMCs, sampled before TCRalphabeta/CD19-depleted stem cell transplant. These receptors were collected from a child aged 2-15 years with inherited bone marrow failure, due to receive a stem cell transplant.

In nucleotides, the CDR3 is TGTGCCAGCCGCCTTACGGGGGAGTTTTTTCTTGGCTACACCTTC. Amino acids: CASRLTGEFFLGYTF. The chain is built from TRBV19 and TRBJ1-2, with a weak D call TRBD1 (5 bases). The V and J ends lost 9 bases and 7 bases respectively, with 24 bases between them. Germline CDR1 and CDR2: LNHDA and SQIVND (reference sequence). The CDR3 is 15 amino acids.

The chain combines TRBV12-3 or TRBV12-4 with TRBJ2-7; D unclear. The CDR3 sequence is 13 residues long. The V end lost 0 bases, the J end lost 6 bases, and 9 bases lay between the germline ends. CDR3 nucleotides: TGTGCCAGCAGTTTAGCGAGCGCAGTCGAGCAGTACTTC. The encoded protein is CASSLASAVEQYF.

In this sample, this clonotype turned up many times. J is TRBJ2-1 and V is TRBV7-2, with no clear D. From germline, CDR1 is SGHTA and CDR2 FQGNSA. V dropped 7 bases and J dropped 0 bases, with 7 bases sitting between them. This CDR3 is built from 13 residues. CDR3 sequence reads: CASIEPSYNEQFF. CDR3 coding DNA: TGTGCCAGCATAGAGCCCTCCTACAATGAGCAGTTCTTC.

CDR3 sequence reads: CASSPQGLGNEKLFF. In DNA form, the CDR3 reads TGTGCCAGCAGCCCTCAGGGGCTGGGTAATGAAAAACTGTTTTTT. This sequence joins TRBV11-1 and TRBJ1-4; D may be TRBD1 (6 bases). The V end lost 5 bases, the J end lost 4 bases, and 14 bases lay between the germline ends. This CDR3 contains 15 residues. CDR1 and CDR2 from the germline V gene are SGHAT and FQDESV (reference sequence).

This clonotype was seen many times. J is TRBJ2-5 and V is TRBV20-1; 7 bases match TRBD2. The CDR3 runs to 14 residues. The trim removed 1 base at V and 1 base at J, leaving 3 bases unmatched. The V gene's germline CDR1 is DFQATT and CDR2 SNEGSKA (reference sequence). The CDR3 DNA reads TGCAGTGCTAGAGGGGCTAGCGGCCAAGAGACCCAGTACTTC. This gives the protein CSARGASGQETQYF.

This clonotype has a handful of counts. This sequence joins TRBV11-2 and TRBJ2-5; a weak D match, TRBD2 (5 bases). Germline CDR1 SGHAT, CDR2 FQNNGV. The CDR3 spans 15 residues. Trimming took 2 bases from V and 1 from J, leaving 11 bases between them. CDR3: CASSLYSVVQETQYF. The CDR3 DNA is TGTGCCAGCAGCTTATATAGCGTGGTCCAAGAGACCCAGTACTTC.

This clonotype appeared many times. The J gene is TRBJ2-7, the V gene TRBV5-1; TRBD1 is a possible D gene (5 bases). There are 14 residues in the CDR3. The V gene lost 1 base and the J gene lost 4 bases, with 12 bases spanning the gap. Germline CDR1 and CDR2: SGHRS and YFSETQ. The CDR3 nucleotides are TGCGCCAGCAGCTTGTCGGGCAGGGTTTACGAGCAGTACTTC. Translation: CASSLSGRVYEQYF. The complete variable domain, with remaining parts taken from reference TRBV5-1 and TRBJ2-7, reads KAGVTQTPRYLIKTRGQQVTLSCSPISGHRSVSWYQQTPGQGLQFLFEYFSETQRNKGNFPGRFSGRQFSNSRSEMNVSTLELGDSALYLCASSLSGRVYEQYFGPGTRLTVT.

This clonotype was observed many times. V and J are TRBV5-6 and TRBJ2-1; 9 bases align to TRBD2. The germline gives CDR1 SGHDT, CDR2 YYEEEE. This CDR3 region has 16 residues. Trimming took 1 base from V and 9 from J; bases not matched to a gene: 11. CDR3 in amino acids: CASSLRTGTSLGEQFF. DNA for the CDR3: TGTGCCAGCAGCTTGAGGACCGGGACTAGCCTTGGTGAGCAGTTCTTC.

This clonotype was counted at least ten times. The chain combines TRBV10-2 with TRBJ1-2; possible D gene TRBD1, 5 bases. Germline-derived CDR1 and CDR2 are WSHSY and SAAADI. Trimming removed 0 bases from V and 2 bases from J, with 13 bases in between. The CDR3 contains 16 residues. The CDR3: CASSESGGVGNYGYTF. The CDR3 bases are TGCGCCAGCAGTGAGTCCGGGGGGGTCGGCAACTATGGCTACACCTTC.

This clonotype showed up many times. V usage is TRBV5-1 and J usage is TRBJ2-1, with TRBD2 as a possible D gene (6 bases). Trimming stripped 3 bases from V and 8 bases from J, with 24 bases between. The CDR3 sequence is 17 residues long. Germline lookup yields CDR1 SGHRS and CDR2 YFSETQ. The CDR3 nucleotides read TGCGCCAGCAGCTCCCTGGACTACCTTGTTTGGGGGGATGAGCAGTTCTTC. Residues: CASSSLDYLVWGDEQFF.

There are many counts of this clonotype. The chain joins TRBV28 to TRBJ2-4, with D hard to call. CDR1 is MDHEN and CDR2 is SYDVKM in the germline V gene. The germline V and J ends were trimmed by 3 bases and 2 bases, with 11 bases remaining between them. This CDR3 region has 15 residues. CDR3 nucleotide sequence: TGTGCCAGCAGTTTCCTAGAAAGTCCCAAAAACATTCAGTACTTC. This gives the protein CASSFLESPKNIQYF.

As concerns this clonotype: This sequence may be a read error, since a much larger clone differs from it by one base. The V and J genes are TRBV4-3 and TRBJ2-7, with 8 bases fitting TRBD2. In germline, CDR1 is LGHNA, CDR2 YSLEER. CDR3 length equals 17 residues. After removal of 0 bases from V and 2 bases from J, the junction contained 9 bases not matched to a gene. CDR3 DNA: TGCGCCAGCAGCCAAGATAACGCGGGGGGCGCACCCTACGAGCAGTACTTC. Protein: CASSQDNAGGAPYEQYF.

This clonotype was detected many times. In DNA, the CDR3 is TGTGCCAGCAGTTACACGCAGACAAGGTTGTCCCACGAGCAGTACTTC. It codes for CASSYTQTRLSHEQYF. This chain uses TRBV6-5 with TRBJ2-7; D unclear. This CDR3 comprises 16 residues. Germline CDR1 and CDR2: MNHEY and SVGAGI. The germline V and J ends were trimmed by 2 bases and 5 bases, with 19 bases remaining between them.

In its sample, this clonotype was seen many times. The gene calls are TRBV10-3 and TRBJ2-1; 9 bases match TRBD1. CDR1 is ENHRY, CDR2 SYGVKD, per germline. The V gene end was trimmed by 4 bases and the J gene end by 8 bases; junction bases not matched to a gene: 6. The CDR3 spans 14 residues. In DNA, the CDR3 is TGTGCCATCAGTGGTGGGACAGGGATCGATGAGCAGTTCTTC. It codes for CAISGGTGIDEQFF.

This clonotype was counted at least ten times. This chain connects TRBV30 to TRBJ2-4; no reliable D call. Germline-derived CDR1 and CDR2 are GTSNPN and SVGIG (reference sequence). The CDR3 is 13 residues long. Trimming removed 0 bases from V and 8 bases from J, with 11 bases in between. The CDR3 DNA is TGTGCCTGGAGTGTAGCAAGGCCGGACATTCAGTACTTC. Protein sequence: CAWSVARPDIQYF. The full variable domain, with the rest looked up from reference TRBV30 and TRBJ2-4, is SQTIHQWPATLVQPVGSPLSLECTVEGTSNPNLYWYRQAAGRGLQLLFYSVGIGQISSEVPQNLSASRPQDRQFILSSKKLLLSDSGFYLCAWSVARPDIQYFGAGTRLSVL.

This clonotype came up many times. V is TRBV27 and J is TRBJ2-2, with D hard to call. V was trimmed by 3 bases and J by 0 bases, leaving 8 bases between them. The CDR3 totals 15 residues. The germline V gene encodes CDR1 MNHEY and CDR2 SMNVEV (reference sequence). CDR3 amino acids: CASSFIGANTGELFF. CDR3 DNA: TGTGCCAGCAGTTTTATAGGAGCGAACACCGGGGAGCTGTTTTTT.